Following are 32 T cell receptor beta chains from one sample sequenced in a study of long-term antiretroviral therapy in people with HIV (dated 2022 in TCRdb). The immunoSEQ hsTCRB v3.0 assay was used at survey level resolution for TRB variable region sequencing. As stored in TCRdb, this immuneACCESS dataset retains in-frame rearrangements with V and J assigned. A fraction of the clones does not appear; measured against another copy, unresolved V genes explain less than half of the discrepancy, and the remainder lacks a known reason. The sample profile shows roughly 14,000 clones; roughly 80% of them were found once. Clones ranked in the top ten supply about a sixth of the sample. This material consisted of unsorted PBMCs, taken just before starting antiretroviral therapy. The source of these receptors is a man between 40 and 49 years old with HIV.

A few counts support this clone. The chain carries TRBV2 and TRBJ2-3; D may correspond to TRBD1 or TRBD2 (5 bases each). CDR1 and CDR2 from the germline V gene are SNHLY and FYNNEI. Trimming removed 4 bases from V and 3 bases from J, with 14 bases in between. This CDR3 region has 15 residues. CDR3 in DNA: TGTGCCAGCAGTGTTTGGGGGAGACTGACAGATACGCAGTATTTT. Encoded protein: CASSVWGRLTDTQYF.

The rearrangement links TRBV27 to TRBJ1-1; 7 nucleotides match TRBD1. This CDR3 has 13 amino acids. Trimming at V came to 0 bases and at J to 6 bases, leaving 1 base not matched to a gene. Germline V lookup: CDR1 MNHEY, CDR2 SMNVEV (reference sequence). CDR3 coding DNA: TGTGCCAGCAGTTTATCGACAGGGTCTGAAGCTTTCTTT. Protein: CASSLSTGSEAFF.

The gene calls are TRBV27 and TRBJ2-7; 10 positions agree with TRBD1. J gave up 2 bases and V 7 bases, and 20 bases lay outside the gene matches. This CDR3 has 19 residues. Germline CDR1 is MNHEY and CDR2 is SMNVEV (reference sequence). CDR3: CASTREIPGTGAQAYEQYF. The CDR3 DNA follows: TGTGCCAGCACCCGCGAAATCCCCGGGACAGGGGCCCAAGCCTACGAGCAGTACTTC.

The CDR3 sequence is CASSQDHRGGEFF. The CDR3 DNA reads as TGTGCCAGCAGCCAAGACCACAGGGGAGGCGAGTTCTTC. The rearrangement uses TRBV7-8 and TRBJ2-1; perhaps TRBD1 as D (7 bases). V was cut by 5 bases and J by 14 bases, with 19 bases left in between. CDR3 length: 13 amino acids. Germline CDR1 reads SGHVS; CDR2 reads FQNEAQ.

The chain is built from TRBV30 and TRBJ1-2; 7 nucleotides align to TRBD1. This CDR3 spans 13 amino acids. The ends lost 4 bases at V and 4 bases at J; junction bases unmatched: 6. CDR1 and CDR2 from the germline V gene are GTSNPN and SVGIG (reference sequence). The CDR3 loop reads CAWNTGAGYGYTF. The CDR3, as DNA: TGTGCCTGGAATACAGGGGCCGGCTATGGCTACACCTTC.

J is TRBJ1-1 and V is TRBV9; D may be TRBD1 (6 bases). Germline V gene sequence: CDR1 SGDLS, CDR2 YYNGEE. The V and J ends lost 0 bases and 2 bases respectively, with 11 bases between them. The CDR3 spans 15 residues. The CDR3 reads CASSVGSGANTEAFF. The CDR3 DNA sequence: TGTGCCAGCAGCGTAGGGTCAGGGGCAAACACTGAAGCTTTCTTT.

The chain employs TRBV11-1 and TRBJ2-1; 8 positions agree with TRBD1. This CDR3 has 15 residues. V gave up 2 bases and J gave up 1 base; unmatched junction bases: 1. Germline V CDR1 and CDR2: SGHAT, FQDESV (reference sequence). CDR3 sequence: CASSLTGGSYNEQFF. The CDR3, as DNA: TGTGCCAGCAGCTTAACAGGGGGTTCCTACAATGAGCAGTTCTTC.

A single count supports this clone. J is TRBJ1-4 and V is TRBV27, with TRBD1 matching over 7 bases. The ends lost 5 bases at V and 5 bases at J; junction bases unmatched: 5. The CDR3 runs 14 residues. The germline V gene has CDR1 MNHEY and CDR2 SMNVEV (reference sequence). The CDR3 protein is CASSAQGRNEKLFF. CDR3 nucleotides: TGTGCCAGCAGTGCACAGGGGAGAAATGAAAAACTGTTTTTT.

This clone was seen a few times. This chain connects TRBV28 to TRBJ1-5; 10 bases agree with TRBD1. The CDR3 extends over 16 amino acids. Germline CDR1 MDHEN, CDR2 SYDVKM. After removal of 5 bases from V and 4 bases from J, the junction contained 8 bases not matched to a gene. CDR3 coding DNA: TGTGCCAGCAGTAACCCGGGACAGGGGAGGAATCAGCCCCAGCATTTT. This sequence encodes CASSNPGQGRNQPQHF.

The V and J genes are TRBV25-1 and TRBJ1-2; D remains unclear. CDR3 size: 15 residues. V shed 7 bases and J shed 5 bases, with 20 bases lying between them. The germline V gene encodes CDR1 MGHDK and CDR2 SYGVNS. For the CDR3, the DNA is TGTGCCAGCACCCCGGGAGGAACGGAGAAATATGGCTACACCTTC. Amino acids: CASTPGGTEKYGYTF.

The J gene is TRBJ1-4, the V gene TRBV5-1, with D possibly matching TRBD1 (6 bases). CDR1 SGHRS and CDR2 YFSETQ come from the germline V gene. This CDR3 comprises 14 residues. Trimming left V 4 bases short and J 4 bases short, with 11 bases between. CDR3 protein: CASSPGGGNEKLFF. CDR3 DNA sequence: TGCGCCAGCAGCCCAGGAGGGGGTAATGAAAAACTGTTTTTT.

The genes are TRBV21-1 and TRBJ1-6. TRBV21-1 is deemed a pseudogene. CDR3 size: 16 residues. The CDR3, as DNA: TGTGCCAGCAGCAAGGGATTAGCCTCCTATAATTCACCCCTCCACTTT. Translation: CASSKGLASYNSPLHF.

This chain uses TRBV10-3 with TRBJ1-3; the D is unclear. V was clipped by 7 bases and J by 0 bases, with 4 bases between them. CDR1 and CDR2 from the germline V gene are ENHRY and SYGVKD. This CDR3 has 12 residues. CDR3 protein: CAIMGSGNTIYF. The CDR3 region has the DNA TGTGCCATCATGGGCTCTGGAAACACCATATATTTT.

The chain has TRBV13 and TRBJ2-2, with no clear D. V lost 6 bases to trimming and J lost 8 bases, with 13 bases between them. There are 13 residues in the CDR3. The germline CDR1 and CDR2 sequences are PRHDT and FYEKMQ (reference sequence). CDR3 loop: CASSRVASGELFF. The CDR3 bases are TGTGCCAGCAGTAGGGTGGCTTCGGGGGAGCTGTTTTTT.

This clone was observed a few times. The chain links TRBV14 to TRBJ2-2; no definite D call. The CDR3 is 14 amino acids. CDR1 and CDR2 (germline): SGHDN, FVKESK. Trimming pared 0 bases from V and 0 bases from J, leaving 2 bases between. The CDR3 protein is CASSQEPNTGELFF. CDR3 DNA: TGTGCCAGCAGCCAAGAACCGAACACCGGGGAGCTGTTTTTT.

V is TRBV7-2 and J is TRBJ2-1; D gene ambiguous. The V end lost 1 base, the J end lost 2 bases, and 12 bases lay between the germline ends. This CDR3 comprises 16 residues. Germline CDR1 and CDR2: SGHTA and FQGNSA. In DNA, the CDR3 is TGTGCCAGCAGCTTAGAGATCCGAAGCGCCTACAATGAGCAGTTCTTC. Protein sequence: CASSLEIRSAYNEQFF.

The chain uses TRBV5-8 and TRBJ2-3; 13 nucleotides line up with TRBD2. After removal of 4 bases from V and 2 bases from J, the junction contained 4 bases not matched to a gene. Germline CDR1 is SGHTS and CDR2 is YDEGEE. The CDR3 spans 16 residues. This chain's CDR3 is CASSAGLAGATDTQYF. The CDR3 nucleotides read TGTGCCAGCAGCGCCGGACTAGCGGGAGCCACAGATACGCAGTATTTT. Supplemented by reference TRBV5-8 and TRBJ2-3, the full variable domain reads EAGVTQSPTHLIKTRGQQATLRCSPISGHTSVYWYQQALGLGLQFLLWYDEGEERNRGNFPPRFSGRQFPNYSSELNVNALELEDSALYLCASSAGLAGATDTQYFGPGTRLTVL.

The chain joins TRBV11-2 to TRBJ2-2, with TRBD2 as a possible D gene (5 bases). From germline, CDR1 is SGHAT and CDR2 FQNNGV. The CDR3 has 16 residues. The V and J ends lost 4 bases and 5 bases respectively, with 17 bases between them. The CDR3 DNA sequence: TGTGCCAGCAGCTCTCCCCGGAGGTTGATGACCGGGGAGCTGTTTTTT. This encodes CASSSPRRLMTGELFF.

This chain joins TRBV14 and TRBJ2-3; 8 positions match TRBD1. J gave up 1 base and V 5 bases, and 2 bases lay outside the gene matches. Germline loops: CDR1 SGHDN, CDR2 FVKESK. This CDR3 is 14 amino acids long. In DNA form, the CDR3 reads TGTGCCAGCAGCGTACAGGGGGGCACAGATACGCAGTATTTT. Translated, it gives CASSVQGGTDTQYF.

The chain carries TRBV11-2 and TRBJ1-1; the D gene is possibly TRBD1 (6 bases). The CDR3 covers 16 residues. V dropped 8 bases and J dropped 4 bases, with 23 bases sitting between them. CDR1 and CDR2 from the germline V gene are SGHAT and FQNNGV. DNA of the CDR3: TGTGCCAGCGGAGGGGGGGGCTTGTGGTTTGGCACTGAAGCTTTCTTT. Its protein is CASGGGGLWFGTEAFF.

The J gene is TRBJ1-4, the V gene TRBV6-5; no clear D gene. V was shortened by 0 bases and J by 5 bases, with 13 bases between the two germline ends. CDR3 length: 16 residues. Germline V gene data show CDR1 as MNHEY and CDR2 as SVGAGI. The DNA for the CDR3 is TGTGCCAGCAGTTACTCGTTTCAGGAGGAAAATGAAAAACTGTTTTTT. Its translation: CASSYSFQEENEKLFF.

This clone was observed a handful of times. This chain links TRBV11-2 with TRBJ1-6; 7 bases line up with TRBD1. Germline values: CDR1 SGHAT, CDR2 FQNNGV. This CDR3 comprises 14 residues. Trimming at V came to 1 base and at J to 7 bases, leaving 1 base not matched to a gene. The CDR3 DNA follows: TGTGCCAGCAGCTTAGGACAGGGAAATTCACCCCTCCACTTT. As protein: CASSLGQGNSPLHF. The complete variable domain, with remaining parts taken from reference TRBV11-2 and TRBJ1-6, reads EAGVAQSPRYKIIEKRQSVAFWCNPISGHATLYWYQQILGQGPKLLIQFQNNGVVDDSQLPKDRFSAERLKGVDSTLKIQPAKLEDSAVYLCASSLGQGNSPLHFGNGTRLTVT.

CDR3 nucleotides: TGTGCCAGCAGTCAGGGGTATGGCTACACCTTC. Protein: CASSQGYGYTF. V usage is TRBV27 and J usage is TRBJ1-2; tentative D call: TRBD1 (6 bases). Deletions cut 5 bases from V and 5 bases from J, with 6 bases between. The CDR3 runs to 11 residues. In germline, CDR1 is MNHEY, CDR2 SMNVEV (reference sequence).

CDR3 sequence: CASSYGLDQETQYF. CDR3 DNA: TGTGCCAGCAGTTACGGGCTCGACCAAGAGACCCAGTACTTC. The chain couples TRBV6-5 to TRBJ2-5; no definite D call. CDR1 is MNHEY, CDR2 SVGAGI, per germline. CDR3 length equals 14 residues. Trimming took 2 bases from V and 0 from J, leaving 7 bases between them.

CDR3 nucleotide sequence: TGTGCCAGCAGCGTCACCGGGGGGACTGAAGCTTTCTTT. Its protein is CASSVTGGTEAFF. The J gene is TRBJ1-1, the V gene TRBV6-5; D may be TRBD1 (5 bases). Germline V CDR1 and CDR2: MNHEY, SVGAGI. This CDR3 spans 13 amino acids. The germline V and J ends were trimmed by 6 bases and 5 bases, with 13 bases remaining between them.

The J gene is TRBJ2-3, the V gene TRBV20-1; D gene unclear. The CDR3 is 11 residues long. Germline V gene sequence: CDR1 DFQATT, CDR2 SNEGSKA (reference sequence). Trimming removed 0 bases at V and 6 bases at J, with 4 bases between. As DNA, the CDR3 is TGCAGTGCTAGAGAGTGGGATACGCAGTATTTT. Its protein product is CSAREWDTQYF.

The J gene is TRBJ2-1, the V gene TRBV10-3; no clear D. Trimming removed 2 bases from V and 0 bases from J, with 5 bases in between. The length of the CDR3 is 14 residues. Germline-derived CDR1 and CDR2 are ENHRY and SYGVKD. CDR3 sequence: CAISEGSSYNEQFF. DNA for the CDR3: TGTGCCATCAGTGAGGGAAGCTCCTACAATGAGCAGTTCTTC.

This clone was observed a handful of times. CDR3 coding DNA: TGTGCCAGCAGCTTAGGTCCTGAAAGCTCCTACGAGCAGTACTTC. This gives the protein CASSLGPESSYEQYF. The chain uses TRBV5-8 and TRBJ2-7; D is undetermined. Trimming took off 2 bases at V and 0 bases at J, with 12 bases between the two ends. Germline V gives CDR1 SGHTS, CDR2 YDEGEE. This CDR3 spans 15 amino acids. The whole variable domain, remainder taken from reference TRBV5-8 and TRBJ2-7, is EAGVTQSPTHLIKTRGQQATLRCSPISGHTSVYWYQQALGLGLQFLLWYDEGEERNRGNFPPRFSGRQFPNYSSELNVNALELEDSALYLCASSLGPESSYEQYFGPGTRLTVT.

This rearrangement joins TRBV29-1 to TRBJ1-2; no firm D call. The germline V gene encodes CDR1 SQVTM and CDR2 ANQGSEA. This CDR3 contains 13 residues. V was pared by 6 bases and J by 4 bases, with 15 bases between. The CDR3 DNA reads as TGCAGCGTCAGAAGGGTCTCAGGCTATGGCTACACCTTC. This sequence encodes CSVRRVSGYGYTF.

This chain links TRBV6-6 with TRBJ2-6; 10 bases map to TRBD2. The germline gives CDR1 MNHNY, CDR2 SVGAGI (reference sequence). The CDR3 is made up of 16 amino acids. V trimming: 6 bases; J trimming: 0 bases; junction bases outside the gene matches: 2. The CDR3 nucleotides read TGTGCCAGCAGACTAGCGGGACGCTCTGGGGCCAACGTCCTGACTTTC. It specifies CASRLAGRSGANVLTF.

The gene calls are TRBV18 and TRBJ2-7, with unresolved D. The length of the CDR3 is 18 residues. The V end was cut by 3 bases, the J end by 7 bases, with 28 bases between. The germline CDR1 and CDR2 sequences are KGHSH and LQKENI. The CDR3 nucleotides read TGTGCCAGCTCACCGGCCCCTCCTGTTGCAGACAAGATCGATGAGCAGTACTTC. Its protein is CASSPAPPVADKIDEQYF. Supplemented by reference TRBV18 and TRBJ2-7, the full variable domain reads NAGVMQNPRHLVRRRGQEARLRCSPMKGHSHVYWYRQLPEEGLKFMVYLQKENIIDESGMPKERFSAEFPKEGPSILRIQQVVRGDSAAYFCASSPAPPVADKIDEQYFGPGTRLTVT.

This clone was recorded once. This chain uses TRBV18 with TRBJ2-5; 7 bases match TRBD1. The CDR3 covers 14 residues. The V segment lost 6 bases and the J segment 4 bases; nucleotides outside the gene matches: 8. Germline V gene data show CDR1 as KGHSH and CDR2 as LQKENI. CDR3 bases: TGTGCCAGCTCCCCCGACAGGGCGGGAGAGACCCAGTACTTC. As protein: CASSPDRAGETQYF.